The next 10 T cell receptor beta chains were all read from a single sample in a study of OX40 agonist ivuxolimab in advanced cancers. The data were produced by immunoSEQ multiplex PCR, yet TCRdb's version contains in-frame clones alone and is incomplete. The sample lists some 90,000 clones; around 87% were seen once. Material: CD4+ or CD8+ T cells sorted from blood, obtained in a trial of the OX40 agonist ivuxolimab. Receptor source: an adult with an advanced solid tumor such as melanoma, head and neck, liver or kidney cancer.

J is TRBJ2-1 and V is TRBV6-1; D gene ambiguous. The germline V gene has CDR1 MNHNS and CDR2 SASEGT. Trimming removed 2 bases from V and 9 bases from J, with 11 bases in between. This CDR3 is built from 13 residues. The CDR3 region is CASSETWLSEQFF. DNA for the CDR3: TGTGCCAGCAGTGAAACTTGGCTAAGTGAGCAGTTCTTC.

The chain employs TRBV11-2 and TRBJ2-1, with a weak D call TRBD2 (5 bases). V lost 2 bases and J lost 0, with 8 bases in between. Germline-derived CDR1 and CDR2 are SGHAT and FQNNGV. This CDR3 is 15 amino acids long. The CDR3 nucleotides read TGTGCCAGCAGCTTATTTGAGGGCTCCTACAATGAGCAGTTCTTC. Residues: CASSLFEGSYNEQFF. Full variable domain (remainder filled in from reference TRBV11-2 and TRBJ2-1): EAGVAQSPRYKIIEKRQSVAFWCNPISGHATLYWYQQILGQGPKLLIQFQNNGVVDDSQLPKDRFSAERLKGVDSTLKIQPAKLEDSAVYLCASSLFEGSYNEQFFGPGTRLTVL.

CDR3 in amino acids: CASSSLATNEKLFF. In DNA form, the CDR3 reads TGTGCCAGCAGCTCCCTTGCAACTAATGAAAAACTGTTTTTT. The chain has TRBV7-2 and TRBJ1-4, with no clear D. Germline V gene lookup returns CDR1 SGHTA and CDR2 FQGNSA. This CDR3 comprises 14 residues. Between the trimmed V and J ends, which lost 4 bases and 0 bases, there was a span of 6 bases.

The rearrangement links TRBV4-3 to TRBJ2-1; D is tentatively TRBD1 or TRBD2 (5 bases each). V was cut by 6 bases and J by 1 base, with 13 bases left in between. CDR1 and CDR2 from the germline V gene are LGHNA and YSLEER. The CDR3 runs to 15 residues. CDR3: CASSGGPESYNEQFF. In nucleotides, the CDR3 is TGCGCCAGCAGTGGGGGTCCCGAGTCCTACAATGAGCAGTTCTTC.

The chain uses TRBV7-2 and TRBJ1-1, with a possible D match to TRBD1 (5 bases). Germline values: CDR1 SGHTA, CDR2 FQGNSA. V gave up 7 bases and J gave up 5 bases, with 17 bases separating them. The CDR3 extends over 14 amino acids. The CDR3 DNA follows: TGTGCCAGCAAATATTCTCCCCCAGGGACTGAAGCTTTCTTT. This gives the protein CASKYSPPGTEAFF.

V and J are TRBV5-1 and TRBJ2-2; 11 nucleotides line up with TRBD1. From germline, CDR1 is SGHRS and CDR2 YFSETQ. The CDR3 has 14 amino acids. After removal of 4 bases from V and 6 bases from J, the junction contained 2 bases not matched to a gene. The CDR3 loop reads CASSMGQGAGELFF. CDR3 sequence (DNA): TGCGCCAGCAGCATGGGACAGGGGGCCGGGGAGCTGTTTTTT.

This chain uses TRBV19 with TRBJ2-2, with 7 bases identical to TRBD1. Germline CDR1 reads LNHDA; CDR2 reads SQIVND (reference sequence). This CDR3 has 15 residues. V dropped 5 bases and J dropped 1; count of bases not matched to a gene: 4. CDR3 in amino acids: CASSAGQENTGELFF. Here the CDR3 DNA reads TGTGCCAGTAGTGCCGGACAGGAGAACACCGGGGAGCTGTTTTTT.

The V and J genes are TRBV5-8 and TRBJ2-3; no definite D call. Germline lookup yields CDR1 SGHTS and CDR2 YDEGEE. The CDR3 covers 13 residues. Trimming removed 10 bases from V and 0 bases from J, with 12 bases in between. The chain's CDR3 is CAGLSGSTDTQYF. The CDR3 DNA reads TGTGCCGGGCTCTCGGGTAGCACAGATACGCAGTATTTT.

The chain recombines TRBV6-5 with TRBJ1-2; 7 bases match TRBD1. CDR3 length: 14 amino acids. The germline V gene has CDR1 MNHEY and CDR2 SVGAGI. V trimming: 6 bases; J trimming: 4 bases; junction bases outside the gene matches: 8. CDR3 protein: CASSISGTAYGYTF. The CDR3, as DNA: TGTGCCAGCAGCATATCCGGGACAGCCTATGGCTACACCTTC.

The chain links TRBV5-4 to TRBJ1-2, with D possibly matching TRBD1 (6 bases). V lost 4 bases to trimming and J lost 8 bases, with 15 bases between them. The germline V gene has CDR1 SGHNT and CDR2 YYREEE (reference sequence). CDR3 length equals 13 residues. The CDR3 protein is CASSLTGTGGYTF. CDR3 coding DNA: TGTGCCAGCAGCCTCACAGGGACGGGCGGCTACACCTTC.